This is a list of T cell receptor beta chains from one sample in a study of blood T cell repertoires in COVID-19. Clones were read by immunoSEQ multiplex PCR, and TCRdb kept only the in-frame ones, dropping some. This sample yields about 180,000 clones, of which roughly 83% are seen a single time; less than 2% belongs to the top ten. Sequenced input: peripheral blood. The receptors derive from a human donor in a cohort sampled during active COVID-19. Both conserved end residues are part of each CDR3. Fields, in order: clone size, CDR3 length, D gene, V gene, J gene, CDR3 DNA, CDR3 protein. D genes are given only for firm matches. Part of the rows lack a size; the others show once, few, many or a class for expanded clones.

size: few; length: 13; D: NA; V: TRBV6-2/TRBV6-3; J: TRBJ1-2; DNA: TGTGCCAGCAGCCCGGACAGCTCCTATGGCTACACCTTC; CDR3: CASSPDSSYGYTF
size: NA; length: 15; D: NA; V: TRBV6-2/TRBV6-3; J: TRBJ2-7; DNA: TGTGCCAGCAGTTACTCCGATAACGGTTTCTACGAGCAGTACTTC; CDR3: CASSYSDNGFYEQYF
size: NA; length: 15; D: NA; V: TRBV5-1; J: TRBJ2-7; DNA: TGCGCCAGCAGCGGTGGGGGGGGCGGTCCCTACGAGCAGTACTTC; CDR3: CASSGGGGGPYEQYF
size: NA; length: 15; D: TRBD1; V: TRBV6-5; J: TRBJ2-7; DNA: TGTGCCAGCAGTTACTCGGACAGGGGTCCGTACGAGCAGTACTTC; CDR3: CASSYSDRGPYEQYF
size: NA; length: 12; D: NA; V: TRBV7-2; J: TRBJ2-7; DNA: TGTGCCAGCAGGTCCCAGGGTTCCGAGCAGTACTTC; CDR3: CASRSQGSEQYF
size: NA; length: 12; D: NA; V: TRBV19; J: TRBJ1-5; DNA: TGTGCCAGTAGCCAGGGGAGTCAGCCCCAGCATTTT; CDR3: CASSQGSQPQHF
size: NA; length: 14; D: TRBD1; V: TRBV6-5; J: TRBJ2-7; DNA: TGTGCCACCTTCCGGGACAGTTATTCCTACGAGCAGTACTTC; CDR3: CATFRDSYSYEQYF
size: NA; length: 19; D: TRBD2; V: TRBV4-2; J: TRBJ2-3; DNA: TGTGCCAGCAGCCAAGATGGCGGGTTTAGCGGGGCCCCGGGAGATACGCAGTATTTT; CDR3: CASSQDGGFSGAPGDTQYF
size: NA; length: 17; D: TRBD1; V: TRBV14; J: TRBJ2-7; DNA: TGTGCCAGCAGCCAACTCCCGGGACAGGGGGCTTCCTACGAGCAGTACTTC; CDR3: CASSQLPGQGASYEQYF
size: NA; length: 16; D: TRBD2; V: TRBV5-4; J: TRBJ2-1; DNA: TGTGCCAGCAGCCCGGAGGGGTGGGAGGGCCCTGGTGAGCAGTTCTTC; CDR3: CASSPEGWEGPGEQFF
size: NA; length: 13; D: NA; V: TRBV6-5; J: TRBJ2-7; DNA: TGTGCCAGCAGTTATATAAAGGGGAACGAGCAGTACTTC; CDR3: CASSYIKGNEQYF
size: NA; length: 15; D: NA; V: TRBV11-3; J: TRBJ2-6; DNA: TGTGCCAGCAGCCCCGGACAGATACAGGCCAACGTCCTGACTTTC; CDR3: CASSPGQIQANVLTF
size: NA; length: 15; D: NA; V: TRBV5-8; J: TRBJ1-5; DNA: TGTGCCAGCAGCTACAGGGAAAATAGCAATCAGCCCCAGCATTTT; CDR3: CASSYRENSNQPQHF
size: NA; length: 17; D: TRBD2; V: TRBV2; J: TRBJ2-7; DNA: TGTGCCAGCAGTGAGAAACTAGCGGAGCCCTCCTCTTACGAGCAGTACTTC; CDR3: CASSEKLAEPSSYEQYF
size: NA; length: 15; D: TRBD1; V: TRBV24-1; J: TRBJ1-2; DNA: TGTGCCACCAGTGACCCCCGGACAGGGAACTATGGCTACACCTTC; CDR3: CATSDPRTGNYGYTF